Below, one TCR beta chain is given with its context. Its antigen is currently unknown. Reverse transcription of about 0.45 to 1 ug RNA used random hexamers. TCRdb fed the immunoSEQ multiplex PCR reads into MiXCR, producing one record per CDR3 protein. The repertoire has approximately 120,000 distinct CDR3 sequences, 90% to 95% of them found once; the top ten carry around 0.21%. The data stem from a study of CD8 T cells in Susac syndrome. Findings and limits, study-wide: Within total CD8+ repertoires, approximately 16 Susac-specific public clones were found, and within CD8+ TEMRA repertoires, about 5.

The CDR3 totals 12 residues. V lost 0 bases and J 8 bases, leaving 7 bases between the germline ends. Patients with Susac syndrome showed fulfilment of recently defined diagnostic criteria for definite or probable disease. The receptor's source is a human donor with Susac syndrome. The rearrangement links TRBV12-3 or TRBV12-4 to TRBJ1-1; D remains ambiguous. Sequencing was carried out using CD8+ T cells from PBMCs. The CDR3 sequence: CASSLAGLEAFF. The CDR3 DNA reads as TGTGCCAGCAGTTTAGCAGGGTTGGAAGCTTTCTTT.